The entry that follows covers one T cell receptor (beta chain) sequence. These data belong to a study of cytomegalovirus exposure and HLA in healthy donors. The PCR was carried out with 60 Vbeta primers and 13 Jbeta primers. The table came from immunoSEQ multiplex PCR; TCRdb's copy has only in-frame clones and leaves some out. The repertoire includes over 100,000 clones, around 77% of them detected once, and 9.6% sits in the top ten. The sequence was collected from a male donor in good health and CMV-seropositive. Sequencing input: PBMCs.

Here the CDR3 reads CASSLMTESTEAFF. The DNA of the CDR3 is TGCGCCAGCAGCTTAATGACAGAGAGCACTGAAGCTTTCTTT. This chain joins TRBV5-1 and TRBJ1-1; tentative D call: TRBD1 (5 bases). The germline V gene encodes CDR1 SGHRS and CDR2 YFSETQ. The CDR3 covers 14 residues. The V end was cut by 2 bases, the J end by 4 bases, with 12 bases between. Looking up the rest from reference TRBV5-1 and TRBJ1-1 gives the full variable domain: KAGVTQTPRYLIKTRGQQVTLSCSPISGHRSVSWYQQTPGQGLQFLFEYFSETQRNKGNFPGRFSGRQFSNSRSEMNVSTLELGDSALYLCASSLMTESTEAFFGQGTRLTVV.